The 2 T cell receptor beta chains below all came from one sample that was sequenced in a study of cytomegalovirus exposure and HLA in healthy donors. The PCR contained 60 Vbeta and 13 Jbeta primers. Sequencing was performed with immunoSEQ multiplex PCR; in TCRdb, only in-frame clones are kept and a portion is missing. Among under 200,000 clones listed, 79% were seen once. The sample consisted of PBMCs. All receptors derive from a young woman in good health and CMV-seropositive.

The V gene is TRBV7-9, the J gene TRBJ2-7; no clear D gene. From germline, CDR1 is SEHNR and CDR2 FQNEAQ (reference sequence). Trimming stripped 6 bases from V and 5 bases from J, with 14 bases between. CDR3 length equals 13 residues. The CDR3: CASSPTASHEQYF. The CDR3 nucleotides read TGTGCCAGCAGTCCTACAGCTTCCCACGAGCAGTACTTC. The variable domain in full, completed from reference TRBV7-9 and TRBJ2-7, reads DTGVSQNPRHKITKRGQNVTFRCDPISEHNRLYWYRQTLGQGPEFLTYFQNEAQLEKSRLLSDRFSAERPKGSFSTLEIQRTEQGDSAMYLCASSPTASHEQYFGPGTRLTVT.

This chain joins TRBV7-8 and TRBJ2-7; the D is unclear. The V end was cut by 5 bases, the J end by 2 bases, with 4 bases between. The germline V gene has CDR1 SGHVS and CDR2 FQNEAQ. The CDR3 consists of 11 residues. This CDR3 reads CASSPAYEQYF. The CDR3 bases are TGTGCCAGCAGCCCAGCCTACGAGCAGTACTTC.